This T cell receptor beta chain emerged from a study of PD-1 blockade in classical Hodgkin lymphoma. Worth noting for this clone: The antigen is undetermined.

Whole-study findings and limits: The study found complete responders had baseline diversity similar to newly diagnosed patients.

After autologous stem cell transplantation all patients relapsed, and prior brentuximab vedotin exposure differed between cohorts. When best responses were assessed, they were complete response, partial response or progressive disease. Generated by immunoSEQ multiplex PCR, the TCRdb table keeps only in-frame clones and is missing some. The sample has approximately 90,000 clones; over 90% are singletons. Trimming removed 8 bases from V and 6 bases from J; junction bases left unmatched: 10. This CDR3 spans 15 amino acids. From germline, CDR1 is MDHEN and CDR2 SYDVKM. This clonotype was sampled from a human donor with classical Hodgkin lymphoma. V and J are TRBV28 and TRBJ1-5, with 10 positions matching TRBD1. The sample was peripheral blood mononuclear cells (PBMCs), taken before the second cycle of nivolumab. CDR3 sequence: CASRLETGGVQPQHF. The CDR3 DNA reads as TGTGCCAGCCGCCTAGAGACAGGGGGCGTTCAGCCCCAGCATTTT. Together with reference TRBV28 and TRBJ1-5, the CDR3 gives the full variable domain: DVKVTQSSRYLVKRTGEKVFLECVQDMDHENMFWYRQDPGLGLRLIYFSYDVKMKEKGDIPEGYSVSREKKERFSLILESASTNQTSMYLCASRLETGGVQPQHFGDGTRLSIL.